This T cell receptor beta chain was retrieved from a study of CD8 T cells in Susac syndrome. Germline-derived CDR1 and CDR2 are SGHRS and YFSETQ. The CDR3 runs 15 residues. V shed 2 bases and J 2 bases; nucleotides not matched to a gene: 3. The sequenced target, TCR beta, came from blood CD8+ and CD4+ T cells. Healthy donors acted as controls, with matching for age and sex. RNA amounts of roughly 0.5 to 1 ug underwent reverse transcription with random hexamers. From the immunoSEQ multiplex PCR reads, TCRdb called clonotypes with MiXCR, one entry per CDR3 protein. Here the sample spans over 100,000 distinct CDR3 sequences, about 95% being singletons.

The V and J genes are TRBV5-1 and TRBJ2-7, with 11 positions matching TRBD2. Source material: CD4+ T cells from PBMCs. The TCR comes from a human donor in good health. Here the CDR3 DNA reads TGCGCCAGCAGCTTATTACTAGCGGGAGCCTACGAGCAGTACTTC. Protein product: CASSLLLAGAYEQYF.